The present entry profiles one T cell receptor (beta chain) with its context. This specimen belongs to a study of blood T cell repertoires in COVID-19. Study-level background: Researchers got acute and convalescent COVID-19 samples from the United States, Italy and Spain. PBMCs, B-cell-depleted T cells, or T cells provided the cDNA or gDNA that made up the material.

Methods used by the authors: Amplifying reference gene primers gave estimates of nucleated cell counts. Sequencing was performed with immunoSEQ multiplex PCR; in TCRdb, only in-frame clones are kept and a portion is missing. V, J and clone size were drawn from that table, and D and trimming were deduced from the DNA. The data contain about 200,000 clones, more than 65% of them seen just once; the ten biggest clones take up roughly an eighth. Sequencing was performed on peripheral blood. This clonotype was obtained from a human donor in a cohort sampled during active COVID-19.

As DNA, the CDR3 is TGTGCCAGCAGCCCGGGACTAGTTAACAATGAGCAGTTCTTC. Protein sequence: CASSPGLVNNEQFF. This chain connects TRBV11-3 to TRBJ2-1, with 8 bases fitting TRBD2. Germline CDR1 reads SGHNT; CDR2 reads YENEEA. The trim removed 5 bases at V and 5 bases at J, leaving 5 bases unmatched. The CDR3 consists of 14 residues.